This T cell receptor (beta chain) is drawn from a study of response to subunit inactivated influenza vaccine. TCRdb analysed the RT-PCR reads with MiXCR anew, one entry per CDR3 protein. The data contain 650,000 to 800,000 distinct CDR3 sequences, approximately 17% of them seen just once; the ten biggest clones take up roughly 11%. CDR1 is MNHEY and CDR2 is SVGAGI in the germline V gene. Trimming cost V 4 bases and J 7 bases; bases outside gene matches: 18. This CDR3 has 17 amino acids. On this clonotype itself: Its antigen is unidentified.

Study observations and caveats: The authors put forward the suggestion that each seasonal influenza vaccination may bring in only a limited number of new T cells.

This receptor was taken from a man aged 50 to 60 who received an inactivated influenza vaccine. V usage is TRBV6-5 and J usage is TRBJ2-5; TRBD2 aligns across 7 bases. Sequenced material: PBMCs from blood, taken roughly 5 days after vaccination. The CDR3 DNA sequence: TGTGCCAGCAGTTGGGAAGGTAGCGGGCTCATCATAGGGACCCAGTACTTC. It yields the protein CASSWEGSGLIIGTQYF.